One T cell receptor beta chain is described in this entry. Antigen: not known. Treatment in this sample: over 15 received Ad26.COV2.S at low or high dose, single or two shots; a few received placebo; per-sample allocation not given. Samples analyzed were those drawn on day 63 after the first vaccine or placebo injection. This person who donated was an adult of 18-55 years in Boston. Sequencing was performed with immunoSEQ multiplex PCR; in TCRdb, only in-frame clones are kept and a portion is missing. The sample has more than 400,000 clones, roughly 87% seen once. The V and J ends lost 5 bases and 2 bases respectively, with 16 bases between them. The germline CDR1 and CDR2 sequences are SGHTA and FQGTGA. The CDR3 sequence is 16 residues long. The sample belongs to a study of Ad26.COV2.S vaccination and SARS-CoV-2 variants. Study-level information: This donor came from the COV1001 trial of Ad26.COV2.S.

General study results and limits: Overall T cell responses may have been underestimated by the analyses of TCR breadth and depth. Placebo recipients trailed vaccine recipients in spike-specific TCR breadth.

Sequences were derived from peripheral blood, sampled in a trial of Ad26.COV2.S vaccine versus placebo. This clonotype was obtained from a person between 18 and 59 years old who received the Ad26.COV2.S COVID-19 vaccine or a placebo. This chain uses TRBV7-3 with TRBJ2-1, with D unresolved. DNA of the CDR3: TGTGCCAGCAGCCGAACCAGCAGGCTAGCCTACAATGAGCAGTTCTTC. The encoded protein is CASSRTSRLAYNEQFF.